These 29 T cell receptor beta chains came from one sample sequenced in a study of shared clonotypes between healthy human individuals. Clones were read by immunoSEQ multiplex PCR, and TCRdb kept only the in-frame ones, dropping some. The sample consists of roughly 720,000 clones, 90% of them appearing once. Sequenced input: memory CD8+ T cells from PBMCs. Subset indicated: CD45RO+ cells pooled with CCR7-negative TemRA cells. These TCRs come from a man aged 18 to 35 in good health. Some clones in this sample may be carry-over from other donors' samples.

The CDR3 DNA is TGTGCCAGCAGTCCCCCGAGGGGGCGAGAGACCCAGTACTTC. This translates into CASSPPRGRETQYF. The V and J genes are TRBV28 and TRBJ2-5, with 7 bases identical to TRBD1. Trimming cost V 5 bases and J 4 bases; bases outside gene matches: 7. Per the germline V gene, CDR1 is MDHEN and CDR2 is SYDVKM. CDR3 length equals 14 residues.

The chain joins TRBV18 to TRBJ2-7, with TRBD1 matching over 8 bases. Unmatched junction bases numbered 6, after V lost 2 bases and J lost 6 bases. This CDR3 region has 14 residues. Germline V gives CDR1 KGHSH, CDR2 LQKENI. Here the CDR3 DNA reads TGTGCCAGCTCACCAGAACGACAGGGGAGCGAGCAGTACTTC. As protein: CASSPERQGSEQYF.

This clone has a handful of counts. J is TRBJ1-1 and V is TRBV9; D uncertain. Germline-derived CDR1 and CDR2 are SGDLS and YYNGEE. V lost 4 bases to trimming and J lost 0 bases, with 13 bases between them. The CDR3 contains 15 residues. CDR3: CASSIAPGLNTEAFF. The CDR3 DNA follows: TGTGCCAGCAGCATTGCGCCGGGGTTGAACACTGAAGCTTTCTTT.

The genes are TRBV9 and TRBJ1-2; 12 bases agree with TRBD1. The CDR3 extends over 16 amino acids. Per the germline V gene, CDR1 is SGDLS and CDR2 is YYNGEE. V dropped 4 bases and J dropped 8; count of bases not matched to a gene: 12. CDR3 DNA: TGTGCCAGCAGCATACTTGGGACAGGGGGCTCTAACGGCTACACCTTC. Translated: CASSILGTGGSNGYTF.

This rearrangement joins TRBV5-1 to TRBJ2-5, with 9 nucleotides matching TRBD2. The CDR3 spans 18 residues. V dropped 0 bases and J dropped 2; count of bases not matched to a gene: 11. Germline V gene data show CDR1 as SGHRS and CDR2 as YFSETQ. The CDR3 loop is CASSLEAHRTSVQETQYF. The CDR3 DNA reads as TGCGCCAGCAGCTTGGAGGCGCATAGGACTAGCGTTCAAGAGACCCAGTACTTC.

This chain links TRBV11-2 with TRBJ1-5; D call uncertain. This CDR3 region has 15 residues. V lost 1 base and J lost 0, with 7 bases in between. Germline CDR1 reads SGHAT; CDR2 reads FQNNGV. CDR3 sequence: CASSLAGYSNQPQHF. CDR3 nucleotide sequence: TGTGCCAGCAGCTTAGCGGGTTATAGCAATCAGCCCCAGCATTTT.

The chain carries TRBV30 and TRBJ2-3, with 12 bases aligning to TRBD2. Trimming took 7 bases from V and 0 from J; bases not matched to a gene: 2. The germline gives CDR1 GTSNPN, CDR2 SVGIG (reference sequence). The CDR3 contains 14 residues. For the CDR3, the DNA is TGTGCCTCTGGACTAGCGGGAAGCACAGATACGCAGTATTTT. Its protein is CASGLAGSTDTQYF.

This clone came up a few times. This chain uses TRBV6-1 with TRBJ1-2; D unresolved. The CDR3 has 11 residues. With 8 bases removed from V and 7 bases from J, the gap between germline ends came to 11 bases. Germline CDR1 and CDR2: MNHNS and SASEGT. This CDR3 is CASEGPGGYTF. The CDR3 region has the DNA TGTGCCAGCGAAGGTCCCGGTGGCTACACCTTC.

Concerning this clone itself: The sample has other DNA sequences that encode this CDR3 too. The rearrangement links TRBV9 to TRBJ2-5; D gene unclear. Germline CDR1 is SGDLS and CDR2 is YYNGEE. Between the trimmed V and J ends, which lost 0 bases and 4 bases, there was a span of 10 bases. The CDR3 length is 14 residues. Here the CDR3 DNA reads TGTGCCAGCAGCGTAGGTGGGCCCGGAGAGACCCAGTACTTC. Translating it yields CASSVGGPGETQYF.

In the case of this clone: The same CDR3 is also encoded by other DNA sequences in this sample. V is TRBV7-9 and J is TRBJ2-3, with 11 bases lining up with TRBD2. Germline V gene lookup returns CDR1 SEHNR and CDR2 FQNEAQ (reference sequence). CDR3 length: 15 amino acids. J was trimmed by 3 bases and V by 7 bases; bases with no gene match: 6. The CDR3 loop reads CASTQLAGVTDTQYF. In DNA, the CDR3 is TGTGCCAGCACCCAACTAGCGGGAGTGACAGATACGCAGTATTTT.

The chain is built from TRBV6-5 and TRBJ2-3; D gene uncertain. The germline V gene has CDR1 MNHEY and CDR2 SVGAGI. This CDR3 contains 13 residues. Trimming pared 2 bases from V and 5 bases from J, leaving 8 bases between. The CDR3 protein is CASSYRVGDTQYF. The CDR3, as DNA: TGTGCCAGCAGTTACCGGGTTGGAGATACGCAGTATTTT.

The chain is built from TRBV29-1 and TRBJ2-7; the D gene is possibly TRBD1 (5 bases). Trimming cost V 4 bases and J 3 bases, with 16 bases left between them. In germline, CDR1 is SQVTM, CDR2 ANQGSEA. The CDR3 contains 14 residues. The CDR3 DNA follows: TGCAGCGTTGCGACATTAACCGACAGCTACGAGCAGTACTTC. This codes for CSVATLTDSYEQYF.

This chain connects TRBV7-9 to TRBJ2-1, with 13 bases fitting TRBD2. The CDR3 is 16 amino acids. Germline CDR1 SEHNR, CDR2 FQNEAQ (reference sequence). The junction had 3 bases not matched to a gene; V was cut back by 5 bases and J by 2 bases. The CDR3 coding sequence is TGTGCCAGCAGCCAAACTAGCGGGAGGGCCTACAATGAGCAGTTCTTC. Its translation: CASSQTSGRAYNEQFF.

This chain links TRBV27 with TRBJ2-7; 9 bases map to TRBD1. The V segment lost 5 bases and the J segment 6 bases; nucleotides outside the gene matches: 11. This CDR3 contains 15 residues. CDR1 MNHEY and CDR2 SMNVEV come from the germline V gene (reference sequence). CDR3: CASSPLQGALGEQYF. CDR3 DNA sequence: TGTGCCAGCAGTCCACTACAGGGGGCGCTAGGCGAGCAGTACTTC.

This clone appeared a few times. The chain links TRBV9 to TRBJ2-7; D is ambiguous. Per the germline V gene, CDR1 is SGDLS and CDR2 is YYNGEE. The CDR3 runs to 13 residues. V lost 0 bases, J lost 5 bases, and 9 bases lay in between. This CDR3 is CASSVDGWNEQYF. Here the CDR3 DNA reads TGTGCCAGCAGCGTAGATGGGTGGAACGAGCAGTACTTC.

V is TRBV6-5 and J is TRBJ2-7; tentatively, D is TRBD1 (6 bases). CDR3 size: 11 residues. Germline V lookup: CDR1 MNHEY, CDR2 SVGAGI. V gave up 6 bases and J gave up 10 bases, with 13 bases separating them. This CDR3 is CASRGRGFQYF. Here the CDR3 DNA reads TGTGCCAGCAGAGGCAGGGGCTTTCAGTACTTC.

The V gene is TRBV9, the J gene TRBJ2-3; TRBD2 matches 10 bases. This CDR3 comprises 18 residues. V shed 0 bases and J 4 bases; nucleotides not matched to a gene: 11. CDR1 and CDR2 from the germline V gene are SGDLS and YYNGEE. CDR3 DNA sequence: TGTGCCAGCAGCGTAGTTGACGACGTACTAGCGGGATCAGATACGCAGTATTTT. Residues: CASSVVDDVLAGSDTQYF.

The chain is built from TRBV28 and TRBJ2-5; 12 nucleotides align to TRBD2. CDR1 is MDHEN and CDR2 is SYDVKM in the germline V gene. The CDR3 totals 14 residues. With 4 bases clipped from V and 6 bases from J, the junction kept 3 bases outside the gene matches. Written as DNA, the CDR3 is TGTGCCAGCAGTTCTAGCGGGAGGGCACAGACCCAGTACTTC. Translated, it gives CASSSSGRAQTQYF.

The rearrangement uses TRBV25-1 and TRBJ2-7, with 8 positions matching TRBD1. This CDR3 has 16 amino acids. V dropped 3 bases and J dropped 2; count of bases not matched to a gene: 9. Germline assignment: CDR1 MGHDK and CDR2 SYGVNS. In nucleotides, the CDR3 is TGTGCCAGCAGTGACGGACAGGGCCCTCAGCCCTACGAGCAGTACTTC. Amino acid sequence: CASSDGQGPQPYEQYF.

This clone was seen a single time. This chain joins TRBV11-2 and TRBJ1-2; a weak D match, TRBD1 (5 bases). With 6 bases removed from V and 2 bases from J, the gap between germline ends came to 10 bases. Germline V gene data show CDR1 as SGHAT and CDR2 as FQNNGV. The CDR3 loop spans 13 amino acids. DNA for the CDR3: TGTGCCAGCAGAGCAGACAGAAACTATGGCTACACCTTC. Protein: CASRADRNYGYTF.

The chain carries TRBV7-2 and TRBJ1-1; D gene unclear. In germline, CDR1 is SGHTA, CDR2 FQGNSA. The CDR3 has 14 residues. Trimming shortened V by 3 bases and J by 11 bases, and 19 bases separated the two germline ends. DNA for the CDR3: TGTGCCAGCAGCTTCGGGCTTGGTGGGCGCGGGGCTTTCTTT. Its translation: CASSFGLGGRGAFF.

J is TRBJ2-7 and V is TRBV27; D is tentatively TRBD1 or TRBD2 (5 bases each). This CDR3 region has 15 residues. Germline V gives CDR1 MNHEY, CDR2 SMNVEV (reference sequence). Trimming took off 5 bases at V and 0 bases at J, with 14 bases between the two ends. In nucleotides, the CDR3 is TGTGCCAGCAGTACCGGGACGGGGAGCTCCTACGAGCAGTACTTC. It translates to CASSTGTGSSYEQYF.

This clone was observed once. The chain uses TRBV6-4 and TRBJ2-2; D is possibly TRBD2 (6 bases). Germline CDR1 and CDR2: MRHNA and SNTAGT. The V and J ends lost 4 bases and 4 bases respectively, with 7 bases between them. CDR3 length equals 13 residues. The CDR3 reads CASSVGGTGELFF. The CDR3 DNA reads as TGTGCCAGCAGTGTCGGGGGCACCGGGGAGCTGTTTTTT.

The rearrangement uses TRBV23-1 and TRBJ2-1; perhaps TRBD2 as D (6 bases). TRBV23-1 belongs to the ORF category, with a function that is uncertain. Trimming pared 5 bases from V and 7 bases from J, leaving 9 bases between. The CDR3 has 12 residues. The CDR3 DNA is TGCGCCAGCAGTTACGGGGGAAATGAGCAGTTCTTC. This encodes CASSYGGNEQFF.

The sample holds one count of this clone. This rearrangement joins TRBV9 to TRBJ2-2; 15 bases agree with TRBD2. Germline lookup yields CDR1 SGDLS and CDR2 YYNGEE. The CDR3 runs 18 residues. V lost 4 bases to trimming and J lost 6 bases; unmatched junction nucleotides: 10. CDR3 in DNA: TGTGCCAGCAGCCCCACCGGGACTAGCGGGAGGTCCCCCGGGGAGCTGTTTTTT. It specifies CASSPTGTSGRSPGELFF.

This clone showed up just once. This rearrangement joins TRBV7-9 to TRBJ2-5; D not resolved. The V gene's germline CDR1 is SEHNR and CDR2 FQNEAQ (reference sequence). This CDR3 comprises 14 residues. Trimming took 0 bases from V and 2 from J, leaving 7 bases between them. The CDR3 region has the DNA TGTGCCAGCAGCTTAGCGTACCAGCAAGAGACCCAGTACTTC. Translation: CASSLAYQQETQYF.

CDR3 sequence: CASSEGWAGTYEQYF. The CDR3 coding sequence is TGTGCCAGCAGCGAGGGGTGGGCGGGAACCTACGAGCAGTACTTC. This chain connects TRBV9 to TRBJ2-7; D perhaps matches TRBD2 (6 bases). The CDR3 covers 15 residues. V was cut by 3 bases and J by 2 bases, with 15 bases left in between. Germline V gene sequence: CDR1 SGDLS, CDR2 YYNGEE.

The chain is built from TRBV11-2 and TRBJ2-4; tentatively, D is TRBD2 (5 bases). CDR3 length: 16 amino acids. The V gene lost 2 bases and the J gene lost 4 bases, with 15 bases spanning the gap. CDR1 SGHAT and CDR2 FQNNGV come from the germline V gene. The CDR3 DNA reads TGTGCCAGCAGCTTATTTTCCCCTGGAGGAAAAAACATTCAGTACTTC. Its protein is CASSLFSPGGKNIQYF. The full variable domain, completed using reference TRBV11-2 and TRBJ2-4, is EAGVAQSPRYKIIEKRQSVAFWCNPISGHATLYWYQQILGQGPKLLIQFQNNGVVDDSQLPKDRFSAERLKGVDSTLKIQPAKLEDSAVYLCASSLFSPGGKNIQYFGAGTRLSVL.

V gene TRBV5-1 combines with J gene TRBJ1-1, with a possible D match to TRBD1 (5 bases). Per the germline V gene, CDR1 is SGHRS and CDR2 is YFSETQ. Trimming stripped 3 bases from V and 10 bases from J, with 16 bases between. The CDR3 has 13 amino acids. The CDR3 spells CASSWTPGDGAFF. Here the CDR3 DNA reads TGCGCCAGCAGCTGGACACCAGGAGACGGAGCTTTCTTT. Drawing the rest from reference TRBV5-1 and TRBJ1-1, the complete variable domain is KAGVTQTPRYLIKTRGQQVTLSCSPISGHRSVSWYQQTPGQGLQFLFEYFSETQRNKGNFPGRFSGRQFSNSRSEMNVSTLELGDSALYLCASSWTPGDGAFFGQGTRLTVV.